Listed below are T cell receptor beta chains from one sample, sequenced in a study of T-cell memory formation after mild COVID-19. In TCRdb, the 5' RACE reads were re-called with MiXCR into one record per CDR3 protein. The sample gives roughly 150,000 distinct CDR3 sequences, around 13% of which show up once; 12% to 15% is in the top ten. Sequencing was carried out using PBMCs or a T cell subset sorted from them (not recorded which). These TCRs come from an adult woman who had mild COVID-19 (a few samples of this study predate the infection). Cell type and time point are not known. Both conserved end residues are part of each CDR3. D genes are given only for firm matches. Not all rows give a size; the values are once, few, many and, for expanded clones, a class.

d_call	clone_size	v_call	j_call	cdr3_nt	cdr3_aa
TRBD1	few	TRBV2	TRBJ2-2	TGTGCCAGCAGTGAGGGGGACAGGGGAACCGGGGAGCTGTTTTTT	CASSEGDRGTGELFF
.	.	TRBV24-1	TRBJ2-5	TGTGCCACCAGTGAAACGACGTTCCAAGAGACCCAGTACTTC	CATSETTFQETQYF
TRBD2	few	TRBV9	TRBJ2-5	TGTGCCAGCACAGTATACGGGGGGGAGCAAGAGACCCAGTACTTC	CASTVYGGEQETQYF
TRBD2	few	TRBV5-5	TRBJ2-1	TGTGCCAGCAGCTTGAGGGTAGCGGGAGCTCTCGTGTCCTACAATGAGCAGTTCTTC	CASSLRVAGALVSYNEQFF
TRBD2	few	TRBV2	TRBJ2-1	TGTGCCAGCAGTTCCACCGGGACTAGCGGGGAGCAGTTCTTC	CASSSTGTSGEQFF
.	.	TRBV20-1	TRBJ2-1	TGCAGTGCTAGATACTCGGGACTCAAAAATGAGCAGTTCTTC	CSARYSGLKNEQFF
.	.	TRBV6-2/TRBV6-3	TRBJ1-4	TGTGCCAGCAGTTACCCCTCGGGGGCAACTAATGAAAAACTGTTTTTT	CASSYPSGATNEKLFF
.	.	TRBV7-3	TRBJ2-1	TGTGCCAGCAGCTCCCGGTTAGGTGAGCAGTTCTTC	CASSSRLGEQFF
.	.	TRBV29-1	TRBJ2-1	TGCAGCGTTGAAGATTCCGGGAATGAGCAGTTCTTC	CSVEDSGNEQFF
.	.	TRBV7-2	TRBJ2-7	TGTGCCAGCAGCTCCGGACGGTTCGAGCAGTACTTC	CASSSGRFEQYF
.	.	TRBV6-2/TRBV6-3	TRBJ2-1	TGTGCCAGCAGTCCTTCCTCCCGCTACAATGAGCAGTTCTTC	CASSPSSRYNEQFF
TRBD2	.	TRBV15	TRBJ2-7	TGTGCCACCAGCAGAGTCGTAGCGGGAGAGGCGCGGGAGCAGTACTTC	CATSRVVAGEAREQYF
.	.	TRBV6-4	TRBJ2-1	TGTGCCAGCAGTGACCCGGGGGACTCCTCTGAGCAGTTCTTC	CASSDPGDSSEQFF
.	many	TRBV12-3/TRBV12-4	TRBJ2-2	TGTGCCAGCACCGATCCTCCCCCACAGGGTCTGATCGGGGAGCTGTTTTTT	CASTDPPPQGLIGELFF
TRBD1	.	TRBV7-9	TRBJ2-1	TGTGCCAGCAGCTTAGGAGGGACAGGGTACTACAATGAGCAGTTCTTC	CASSLGGTGYYNEQFF
.	.	TRBV12-3/TRBV12-4	TRBJ1-2	TGTGCCAGCAGTCTCGGGACTTCCCACTATGGCTACACCTTC	CASSLGTSHYGYTF
.	few	TRBV30	TRBJ1-3	TGTGCCTGGAGTTCCGGGGGTGGAAACACCATATATTTT	CAWSSGGGNTIYF